These 8 T cell receptor beta chains were all obtained from the same sample, sequenced in a study of cytomegalovirus exposure and HLA in healthy donors. Primers for the PCR totalled 60 Vbeta and 13 Jbeta. Produced via immunoSEQ multiplex PCR; TCRdb's table is partial and in-frame only. The table records about 140,000 clones, 79% of them present only once. Sequencing used PBMCs. These receptors came from a man aged 18 to 30 in good health and CMV-seronegative.

The chain employs TRBV5-1 and TRBJ1-4; weak D call: TRBD1 (5 bases). V was trimmed by 0 bases and J by 5 bases, leaving 8 bases between them. The CDR3 loop spans 14 amino acids. Germline values: CDR1 SGHRS, CDR2 YFSETQ. The chain's CDR3 is CASSLGQSNEKLFF. The CDR3 nucleotides are TGCGCCAGCAGCTTGGGACAGAGCAATGAAAAACTGTTTTTT.

J is TRBJ1-4 and V is TRBV7-6, with TRBD1 as a possible D gene (5 bases). CDR3 length: 15 amino acids. The V end was cut by 1 base, the J end by 8 bases, with 14 bases between. Germline CDR1 reads SGHVS; CDR2 reads FNYEAQ. The CDR3 loop is CASSLVGVSQEKLFF. CDR3 nucleotide sequence: TGTGCCAGCAGCTTAGTAGGGGTTTCTCAAGAAAAACTGTTTTTT.

This clone was seen a handful of times. The rearrangement uses TRBV2 and TRBJ1-2, with D possibly TRBD1 on 6 matching bases. The V and J ends lost 4 bases and 8 bases respectively, with 17 bases between them. The CDR3 consists of 14 residues. Germline V gives CDR1 SNHLY, CDR2 FYNNEI. The chain's CDR3 is CASSVLSGVGGYTF. CDR3 in DNA: TGTGCCAGCAGTGTTTTATCAGGGGTAGGCGGCTACACCTTC.

The chain has TRBV7-2 and TRBJ2-1, with no clear D. The V gene's germline CDR1 is SGHTA and CDR2 FQGNSA. The CDR3 length is 12 residues. V was shortened by 5 bases and J by 4 bases, with 6 bases between the two germline ends. For the CDR3, the DNA is TGTGCCAGCAGCCCCCAATACAATGAGCAGTTCTTC. Amino acids: CASSPQYNEQFF.

This sequence joins TRBV15 and TRBJ2-7, with a tentative D call TRBD1 (5 bases). Trimming shortened V by 3 bases and J by 5 bases, and 14 bases separated the two germline ends. CDR1 and CDR2 from the germline V gene are LNHNV and YYDKDF (reference sequence). The CDR3 runs to 14 residues. CDR3 DNA sequence: TGTGCCACCAGCAGGCTAGGGGCAAACCACGAGCAGTACTTC. Its protein is CATSRLGANHEQYF.

The CDR3 loop is CASSAARGLGTDTQYF. The CDR3 nucleotides are TGTGCCAGCAGCGCCGCGAGAGGGTTGGGCACAGATACGCAGTATTTT. J is TRBJ2-3 and V is TRBV7-9; a weak D match, TRBD2 (5 bases). The CDR3 totals 16 residues. V gave up 5 bases and J gave up 1 base, with 16 bases separating them. The V gene's germline CDR1 is SEHNR and CDR2 FQNEAQ (reference sequence).

The V call is TRBV6-1, the J call TRBJ1-6, with D possibly matching TRBD1 (6 bases). V shed 8 bases and J shed 9 bases, with 17 bases lying between them. The CDR3 loop spans 14 amino acids. The germline CDR1 and CDR2 sequences are MNHNS and SASEGT. The chain's CDR3 is CASDRAGDPSPLHF. DNA of the CDR3: TGTGCCAGCGACCGAGCAGGGGATCCTTCACCCCTCCACTTT.

The V and J genes are TRBV30 and TRBJ1-5, with D hard to call. This CDR3 contains 13 residues. Germline lookup yields CDR1 GTSNPN and CDR2 SVGIG (reference sequence). The ends were cut back, 2 bases at V and 5 bases at J, with 10 bases in the middle. The CDR3 region has the DNA TGTGCCTGGAGTCTTCAGGTCGATCAGCCCCAGCATTTT. This encodes CAWSLQVDQPQHF.